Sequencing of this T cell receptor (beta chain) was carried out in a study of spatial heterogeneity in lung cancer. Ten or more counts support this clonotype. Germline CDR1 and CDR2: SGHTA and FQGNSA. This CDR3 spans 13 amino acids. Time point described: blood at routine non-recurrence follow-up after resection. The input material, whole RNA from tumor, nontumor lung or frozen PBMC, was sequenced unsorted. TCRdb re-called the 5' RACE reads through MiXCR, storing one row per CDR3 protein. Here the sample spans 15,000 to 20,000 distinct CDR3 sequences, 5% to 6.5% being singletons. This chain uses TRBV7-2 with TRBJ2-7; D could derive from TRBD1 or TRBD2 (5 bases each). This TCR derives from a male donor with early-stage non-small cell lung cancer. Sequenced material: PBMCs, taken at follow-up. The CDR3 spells CASSLAFGTRVEV. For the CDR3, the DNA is TGTGCCAGCAGCTTAGCCTTTGGGACCCGCGTTGAGGTC.